Listed here are 9 T cell receptor beta chains from one sample, sequenced in a study of T cells expressing NK-cell markers. TCRdb derives one entry per CDR3 protein from the 5' RACE reads, leaving out DNA. The clone table shows approximately 110,000 distinct CDR3 sequences, with the ten largest holding about a fifth. Material: blood T cells: a sorted CD56 or NKG2C T cell subset, CD4+ or CD8+ T cells, or bulk PBMC T cells (not recorded which). The receptors were gathered from a woman between 18 and 70 years old in good health.

This CDR3 reads CASSGIGTEEQYF. The V and J genes are TRBV27 and TRBJ2-7; TCRdb's D call of TRBD1 is untestable without DNA. The germline V gene encodes CDR1 MNHEY and CDR2 SMNVEV (reference sequence). This CDR3 has 13 residues.

V gene TRBV11-2 combines with J gene TRBJ2-7. The length of the CDR3 is 12 residues. Germline values: CDR1 SGHAT, CDR2 FQNNGV. The CDR3 region is CASSLISYEQYF. The entire variable domain, with the rest obtained from reference TRBV11-2 and TRBJ2-7, is as follows: EAGVAQSPRYKIIEKRQSVAFWCNPISGHATLYWYQQILGQGPKLLIQFQNNGVVDDSQLPKDRFSAERLKGVDSTLKIQPAKLEDSAVYLCASSLISYEQYFGPGTRLTVT.

The V gene is TRBV15, the J gene TRBJ2-5; TCRdb picks TRBD2, but there is no DNA to check that call. Germline V lookup: CDR1 LNHNV, CDR2 YYDKDF (reference sequence). This CDR3 has 14 amino acids. CDR3 in amino acids: CATGPAALGETQYF.

V gene TRBV11-1 combines with J gene TRBJ2-3; the D call of TRBD1 rests on TCRdb alone, since no DNA is present to check it. From germline, CDR1 is SGHAT and CDR2 FQDESV (reference sequence). The CDR3 covers 14 residues. This CDR3 is CASSYVPGDNTQYF.

CDR3 protein: CASSLRGRIEYGYTF. The chain joins TRBV28 to TRBJ1-2; absent DNA, TCRdb's TRBD1 call cannot be checked. CDR3 length equals 15 residues. Germline V gene sequence: CDR1 MDHEN, CDR2 SYDVKM.

The chain is built from TRBV5-4 and TRBJ1-2; TCRdb reports TRBD1, a call that lacks DNA to check it against. CDR1 is SGHNT, CDR2 YYREEE, per germline (reference sequence). The CDR3 is made up of 14 amino acids. CDR3: CASSPGSYNYGYTF.

The V and J genes are TRBV11-2 and TRBJ2-4; with no DNA, the TCRdb D assignment of TRBD1 cannot be verified. This CDR3 spans 13 amino acids. The V gene's germline CDR1 is SGHAT and CDR2 FQNNGV. The CDR3 loop is CASSSPLNGIQYF.

The genes are TRBV20-1 and TRBJ1-2; the D call from TCRdb, TRBD1, cannot be confirmed without DNA. The germline gives CDR1 DFQATT, CDR2 SNEGSKA (reference sequence). The CDR3 contains 11 residues. This chain's CDR3 is CSASWGAGYTF.

CDR3 protein: CASSFAEDEKLFF. V usage is TRBV28 and J usage is TRBJ1-4. The length of the CDR3 is 13 residues. Germline V gives CDR1 MDHEN, CDR2 SYDVKM.